The subject of this entry is one T cell receptor (beta chain). This specimen belongs to a study of cytomegalovirus exposure and HLA in healthy donors. After removal of 0 bases from V and 3 bases from J, the junction contained 4 bases not matched to a gene. This CDR3 is 15 amino acids long. Germline assignment: CDR1 SGHRS and CDR2 YFSETQ. PCR was performed using 60 Vbeta and 13 Jbeta primers. The method was immunoSEQ multiplex PCR; TCRdb's version includes in-frame clones alone and lacks a portion of them. The sample comprises around 250,000 clones, approximately 82% of which are singletons, and almost 8% rests with the top ten.

The TCR was taken from a woman aged 55-69 years in good health and CMV-seropositive. The V call is TRBV5-1, the J call TRBJ1-1; TRBD1 aligns across 8 bases. The sequenced sample consisted of PBMCs. CDR3 sequence reads: CASSLGTGKDTEAFF. The DNA for the CDR3 is TGCGCCAGCAGCTTGGGGACAGGGAAGGACACTGAAGCTTTCTTT.